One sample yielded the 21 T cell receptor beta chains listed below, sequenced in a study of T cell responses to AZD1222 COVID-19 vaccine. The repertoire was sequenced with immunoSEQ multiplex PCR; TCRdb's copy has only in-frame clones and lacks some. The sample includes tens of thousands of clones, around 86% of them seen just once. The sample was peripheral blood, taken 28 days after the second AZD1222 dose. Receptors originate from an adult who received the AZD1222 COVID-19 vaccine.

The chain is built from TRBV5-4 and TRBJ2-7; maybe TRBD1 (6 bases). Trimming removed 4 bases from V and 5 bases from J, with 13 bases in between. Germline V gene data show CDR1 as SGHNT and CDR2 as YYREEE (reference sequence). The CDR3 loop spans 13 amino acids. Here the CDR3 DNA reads TGTGCCAGCAGCCCGGACAGTAGCCACGAGCAGTACTTC. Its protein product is CASSPDSSHEQYF. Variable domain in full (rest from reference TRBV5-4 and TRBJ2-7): ETGVTQSPTHLIKTRGQQVTLRCSSQSGHNTVSWYQQALGQGPQFIFQYYREEENGRGNFPPRFSGLQFPNYSSELNVNALELDDSALYLCASSPDSSHEQYFGPGTRLTVT.

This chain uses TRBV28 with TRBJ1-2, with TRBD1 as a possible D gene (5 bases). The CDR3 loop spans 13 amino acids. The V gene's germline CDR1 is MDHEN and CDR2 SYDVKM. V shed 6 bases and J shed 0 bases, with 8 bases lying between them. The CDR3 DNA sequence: TGTGCCAGCAGAGTGGACACTAACTATGGCTACACCTTC. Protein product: CASRVDTNYGYTF.

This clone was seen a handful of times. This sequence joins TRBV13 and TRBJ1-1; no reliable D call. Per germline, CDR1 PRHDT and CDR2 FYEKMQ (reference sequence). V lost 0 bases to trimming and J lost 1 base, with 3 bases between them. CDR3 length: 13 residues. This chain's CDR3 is CASSLGWNTEAFF. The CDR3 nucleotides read TGTGCCAGCAGCTTAGGTTGGAACACTGAAGCTTTCTTT.

DNA for the CDR3: TGTGCCTGGAAAGGGTACTTGAACACTGAAGCTTTCTTT. It encodes CAWKGYLNTEAFF. The rearrangement uses TRBV30 and TRBJ1-1; no definite D call. Trimming stripped 4 bases from V and 0 bases from J, with 9 bases between. The CDR3 is 13 residues long. Germline values: CDR1 GTSNPN, CDR2 SVGIG (reference sequence).

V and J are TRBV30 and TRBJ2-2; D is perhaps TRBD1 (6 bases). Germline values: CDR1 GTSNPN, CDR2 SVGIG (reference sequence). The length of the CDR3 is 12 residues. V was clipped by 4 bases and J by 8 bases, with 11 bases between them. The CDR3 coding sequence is TGTGCCTGGAATGAGGGGGTTGGGGAGCTGTTTTTT. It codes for CAWNEGVGELFF. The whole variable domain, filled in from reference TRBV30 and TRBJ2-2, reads SQTIHQWPATLVQPVGSPLSLECTVEGTSNPNLYWYRQAAGRGLQLLFYSVGIGQISSEVPQNLSASRPQDRQFILSSKKLLLSDSGFYLCAWNEGVGELFFGEGSRLTVL.

CDR3 coding DNA: TGTGCCAGCAGCCCCCGACAGCAGGCGCAAGAGACCCAGTACTTC. It specifies CASSPRQQAQETQYF. This chain joins TRBV7-9 and TRBJ2-5; D is perhaps TRBD1 (5 bases). Trimming pared 5 bases from V and 2 bases from J, leaving 15 bases between. Looked up from germline, CDR1 is SEHNR and CDR2 is FQNEAQ (reference sequence). The CDR3 extends over 15 amino acids.

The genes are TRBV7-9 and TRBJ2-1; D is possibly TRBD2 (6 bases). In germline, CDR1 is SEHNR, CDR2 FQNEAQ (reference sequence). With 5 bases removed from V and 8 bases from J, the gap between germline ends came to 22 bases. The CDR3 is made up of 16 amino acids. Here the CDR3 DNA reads TGTGCCAGCAGCCCGACGGGGCCTCCGGGGGTGGATGAGCAGTTCTTC. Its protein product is CASSPTGPPGVDEQFF.

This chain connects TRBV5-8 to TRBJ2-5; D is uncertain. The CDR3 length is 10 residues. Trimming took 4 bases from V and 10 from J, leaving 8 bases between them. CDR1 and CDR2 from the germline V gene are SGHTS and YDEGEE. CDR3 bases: TGTGCCAGCAGCACCAAGGGCCAGTACTTC. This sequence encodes CASSTKGQYF.

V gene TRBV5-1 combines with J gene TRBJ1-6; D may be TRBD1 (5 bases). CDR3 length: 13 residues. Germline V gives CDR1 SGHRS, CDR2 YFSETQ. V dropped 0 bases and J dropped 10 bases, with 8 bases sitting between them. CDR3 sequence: CASSLEGLSPLHF. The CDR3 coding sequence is TGCGCCAGCAGCTTGGAGGGGCTCTCACCCCTCCACTTT.

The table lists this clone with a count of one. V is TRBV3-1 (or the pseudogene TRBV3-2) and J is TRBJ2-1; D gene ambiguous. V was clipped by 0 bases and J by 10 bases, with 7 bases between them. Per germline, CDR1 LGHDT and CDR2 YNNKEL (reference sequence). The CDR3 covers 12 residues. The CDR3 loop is CASSQDLPEQFF. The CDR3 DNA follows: TGTGCCAGCAGCCAAGATTTGCCAGAGCAGTTCTTC.

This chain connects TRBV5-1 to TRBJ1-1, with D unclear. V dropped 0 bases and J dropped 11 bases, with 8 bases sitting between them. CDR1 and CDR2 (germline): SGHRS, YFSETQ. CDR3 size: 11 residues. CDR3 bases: TGCGCCAGCAGCTTGGGCTTCACGGCTTTCTTT. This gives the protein CASSLGFTAFF.

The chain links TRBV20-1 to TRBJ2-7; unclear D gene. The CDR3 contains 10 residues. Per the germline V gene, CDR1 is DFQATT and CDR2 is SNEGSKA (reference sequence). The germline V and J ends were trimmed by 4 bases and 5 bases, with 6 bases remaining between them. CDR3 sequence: CSATINEQYF. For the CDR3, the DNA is TGCAGTGCTACTATTAACGAGCAGTACTTC.

As DNA, the CDR3 is TGTGCCAGGACTTCATCACTTCTCTACAGGGGAGGTTGGGATACGCAGTATTTT. Translation: CARTSSLLYRGGWDTQYF. This rearrangement joins TRBV19 to TRBJ2-3; D possibly corresponds to TRBD1 (7 bases). The CDR3 contains 18 residues. Germline V lookup: CDR1 LNHDA, CDR2 SQIVND (reference sequence). Between the trimmed V and J ends, which lost 9 bases and 6 bases, there was a span of 31 bases.

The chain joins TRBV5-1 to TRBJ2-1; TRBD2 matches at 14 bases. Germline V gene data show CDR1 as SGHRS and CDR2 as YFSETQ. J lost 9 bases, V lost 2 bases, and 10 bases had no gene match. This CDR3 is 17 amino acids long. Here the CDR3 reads CASSFGTSGGGRVEQFF. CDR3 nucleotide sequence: TGCGCCAGCAGCTTCGGGACTAGCGGGGGAGGACGGGTTGAGCAGTTCTTC.

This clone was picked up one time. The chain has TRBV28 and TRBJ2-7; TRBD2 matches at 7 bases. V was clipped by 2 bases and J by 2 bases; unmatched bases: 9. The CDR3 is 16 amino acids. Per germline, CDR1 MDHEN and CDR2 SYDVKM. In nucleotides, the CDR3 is TGTGCCAGCAGTTTAATTGCCGGGGGGTCGACCTACGAGCAGTACTTC. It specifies CASSLIAGGSTYEQYF.

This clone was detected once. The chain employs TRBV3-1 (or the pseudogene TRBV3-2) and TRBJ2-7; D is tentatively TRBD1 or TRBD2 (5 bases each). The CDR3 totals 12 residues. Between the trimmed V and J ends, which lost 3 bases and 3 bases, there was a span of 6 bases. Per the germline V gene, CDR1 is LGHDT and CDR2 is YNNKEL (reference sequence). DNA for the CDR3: TGTGCCAGCAGCCATGGGGGCTACGAGCAGTACTTC. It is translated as CASSHGGYEQYF.

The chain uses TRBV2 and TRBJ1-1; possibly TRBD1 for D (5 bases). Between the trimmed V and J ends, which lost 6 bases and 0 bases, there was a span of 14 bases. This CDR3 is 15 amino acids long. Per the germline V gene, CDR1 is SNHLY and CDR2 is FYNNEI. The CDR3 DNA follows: TGTGCCAGCAGCCCGTACGAGGGGTTGAACACTGAAGCTTTCTTT. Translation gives CASSPYEGLNTEAFF.

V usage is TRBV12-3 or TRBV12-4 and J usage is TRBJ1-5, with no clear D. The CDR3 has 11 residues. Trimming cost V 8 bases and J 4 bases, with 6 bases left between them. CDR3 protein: CASSGNQPQHF. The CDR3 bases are TGTGCCAGCTCCGGGAATCAGCCCCAGCATTTT.

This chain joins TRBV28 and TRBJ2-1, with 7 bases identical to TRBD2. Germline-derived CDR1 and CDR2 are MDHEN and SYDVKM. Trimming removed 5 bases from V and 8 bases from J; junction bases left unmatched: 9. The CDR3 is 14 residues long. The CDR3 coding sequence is TGTGCCAGCAGTACCTCTCGGGAGGCCTATGAGCAGTTCTTC. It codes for CASSTSREAYEQFF.

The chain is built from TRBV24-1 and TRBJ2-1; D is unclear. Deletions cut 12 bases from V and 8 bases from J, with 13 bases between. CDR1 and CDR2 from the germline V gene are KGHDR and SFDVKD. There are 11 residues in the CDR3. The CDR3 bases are TGTGCCTCCGATAATGGCGATGAGCAGTTCTTC. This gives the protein CASDNGDEQFF.

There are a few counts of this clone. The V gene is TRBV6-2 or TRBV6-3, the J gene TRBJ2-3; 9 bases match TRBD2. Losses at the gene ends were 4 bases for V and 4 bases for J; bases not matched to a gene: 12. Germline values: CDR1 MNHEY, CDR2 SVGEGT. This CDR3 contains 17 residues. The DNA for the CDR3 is TGTGCCAGCAGTTCTCCATTCGGACTAGCGTCGGCAGATACGCAGTATTTT. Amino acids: CASSSPFGLASADTQYF.